This T cell receptor (beta chain) was documented in a study of blood T cells in healthy people across ages (dated by TCRdb to the mid-2010s). Background on the whole study: In model experiments, template switching captured about one uniquely barcoded TCR beta cDNA molecule for every two T cells. Age-related changes in TCR beta repertoire diversity were measured in the study by deep sequencing normalized with unique cDNA molecular identifiers. The donors were divided into four age groups: young (average around 17 years), middle-aged (roughly 40), aged (about 56) and long-lived (82). To avoid experimental bias, donors of different ages were randomly spread across the sequencing lanes. For two donors (one aged 18 to 30 and one aged 80 or older), the study analyzed two additional independent replicas of 1 million unique cDNA reads from the same blood draw.

The protocol used for the library was 5' RACE. The data were produced on an Illumina HiSeq 2500. A second roughly 6 to 12 cycle PCR used a sample-barcoded 5' primer and a J-beta primer mix. Each TCR beta cDNA molecule received a unique molecular identifier from a template-switch 5' adaptor carrying 12 random nucleotides. Each sample yielded at least 2.5 million CDR3-containing paired-end reads. First-strand cDNA was synthesized from all RNA with the Mint cDNA synthesis kit, primed by a TRBC-specific oligonucleotide. After uracil-DNA glycosylase treatment, a first 18-cycle PCR used universal primers M1SS and BC2_uni_R on all cDNA. The original pipeline was this. Normalization of each sample was performed by random selection of 1 million high-quality reads, each carrying a distinct molecular identifier. Instead of being binned into consensus sequences, reads with shared molecular identifiers were discarded. MiTCR, set to a Q25 quality threshold and the strictest error-elimination algorithm, was used for CDR3 identification, clonotype clustering and error correction. A nonparametric unseen species model using Euler transformation provided a lower-bound estimate of total TCR beta diversity. TCRdb redid the processing of the public reads, applying fastp at Q25 and MiXCR, and retained in-frame beta chains. Records with the same CDR3 protein are collapsed into one entry carrying the most frequent genes and DNA. TCRdb, not the original authors, processed these V and J calls. The sample table holds about 680,000 distinct CDR3 sequences, of which roughly 49% were seen once. About 32% of the sample comes from the top ten.

The roughly 37 donors, aged about 6 to 90 years, were systemically healthy Caucasian individuals from Russia. Each donor gave ten milliliters of peripheral blood, collected into EDTA-treated Vacutainer tubes. Ficoll-Paque density-gradient centrifugation was used to isolate PBMCs, with at least 6.5 million per sample. Trizol reagent was used to extract total RNA from the PBMCs, yielding at least 5 micrograms per sample. The percentages of naive CD45RAhigh/CD27high T cells were determined by flow cytometry on a PBMC aliquot from every donor. This clonotype was found many times. Its cognate antigen has yet to be identified. There are no base qualities to consult, and no much larger clone falls within one base. The germline V gene provides CDR1 SQVTM and CDR2 ANQGSEA. Trimming costs V 3 bases and J 1 base, and their ends lie 9 bases apart. The CDR3, from cysteine to phenylalanine, totals 13 residues. This entry keeps only the CDR3 DNA: 39 bases, framed from base 1.

General conclusions and limits of the study: Compared with the aged group, the long-lived group had more naive CD4+ T cells, fewer expanded clones and increased TCR diversity, suggesting age selection. Observed TCR beta diversity per million T cells fell roughly linearly with age, and a significant reduction was already apparent by age about 43. Donor CMV infection status was unknown, potentially confounding age-related changes in expanded clonotypes. Because profiling used bulk unsorted PBMCs, naive and antigen-experienced compartments could not be compared conclusively. Estimates of total diversity based on one million sequenced T cells were considered lower bounds and underestimates. There was a strong correlation between observed TCR beta diversity and the percentage of naive T cells measured by flow cytometry.

Sequencing was done on a sample of blood. The chain is made from TRBV29-1 and TRBJ2-5, with the D gene too uncertain to name. The TCR originated in a woman aged 60-75 years in good health. The CDR3 region: CSVDAGFQETQYF. The DNA sequence follows: TGCAGCGTTGATGCCGGATTCCAAGAGACCCAGTACTTC.